Sequencing of this TCR beta chain was carried out in a study of chemoradiotherapy in HPV16-positive cancers. Measured with immunoSEQ multiplex PCR; TCRdb has only the in-frame clones, and not every one. The table shows about 16,000 clones, with 60% to 80% occurring only once. The V gene's germline CDR1 is MNHEY and CDR2 SVGAGI. The CDR3 is 15 amino acids. J gave up 6 bases and V 0 bases, and 7 bases lay outside the gene matches. This receptor was obtained from a human donor with HPV-associated anogenital cancer. The chain couples TRBV6-5 to TRBJ1-2; TRBD1 matches 7 bases. The sequenced sample was tumor tissue, obtained from a patient who underwent chemoradiotherapy. The CDR3 DNA reads TGTGCCAGCAGTTACTCGGATCCAGGGGGACATGGCTACACCTTC. It encodes CASSYSDPGGHGYTF.